These 30 T cell receptor beta chains were all obtained from the same sample, sequenced in a study of blood T cell repertoires in COVID-19 (dated by TCRdb to about 2020). Library preparation was by the immunoSEQ multiplex PCR assay. Not all clones reach the TCRdb copy of this immuneACCESS table, which keeps in-frame sequences only. Checked studies attribute under half of the gap to unresolved V genes and leave the rest unexplained. This sample is represented by fewer than 110,000 clones; about 93% of them were singletons. Jointly, the top ten make up 1% to 1.5% of the sample. Sequenced input: peripheral blood. All receptors derive from a woman aged 25 to 39 with acute or convalescent COVID-19.

V gene TRBV19 combines with J gene TRBJ1-2, with D unclear. Trimming took 1 base from V and 6 from J, leaving 3 bases between them. The length of the CDR3 is 11 residues. The V gene's germline CDR1 is LNHDA and CDR2 SQIVND (reference sequence). The CDR3 protein is CASSIADGYTF. The CDR3 DNA is TGTGCCAGTAGTATAGCCGATGGCTACACCTTC.

This chain joins TRBV23-1 and TRBJ2-5; 7 positions match TRBD1. TRBV23-1 is flagged as an ORF with uncertain function. After removal of 7 bases from V and 7 bases from J, the junction contained 9 bases not matched to a gene. The CDR3 has 13 amino acids. CDR3 in amino acids: CASTATGCWTQYF. The DNA for the CDR3 is TGCGCCAGCACCGCGACAGGGTGCTGGACCCAGTACTTC.

CDR3 bases: TGTGCCAGCAGTGAAAGTCCGACAGGGGGCTATGGGGAGCTGTTTTTT. This translates into CASSESPTGGYGELFF. V and J are TRBV6-1 and TRBJ2-2, with 10 nucleotides matching TRBD1. Trimming took 2 bases from V and 8 from J; bases not matched to a gene: 8. The CDR3 has 16 amino acids. Germline V lookup: CDR1 MNHNS, CDR2 SASEGT.

The genes are TRBV5-1 and TRBJ2-1; 7 bases match TRBD2. The J segment lost 15 bases and the V segment lost 4 bases, leaving 16 bases of the junction unmatched. Germline loops: CDR1 SGHRS, CDR2 YFSETQ. The CDR3 has 14 amino acids. CDR3 DNA: TGCGCCAGCAGCCTTCGGACTAGTTCCCCGCAGGGGTTCTTC. This translates into CASSLRTSSPQGFF.

This clone has more than one count but fewer than ten. V gene TRBV9 combines with J gene TRBJ2-2, with TRBD1 identical over 11 bases. Germline CDR1 reads SGDLS; CDR2 reads YYNGEE. With 3 bases clipped from V and 6 bases from J, the junction kept 1 base outside the gene matches. The CDR3 runs 14 residues. CDR3 coding DNA: TGTGCCAGCAGCGGGACAGGGGGCTCCGGGGAGCTGTTTTTT. Its translation: CASSGTGGSGELFF.

The chain links TRBV5-1 to TRBJ2-2, with 8 bases lining up with TRBD2. Unmatched junction bases numbered 10, after V lost 1 base and J lost 5 bases. The CDR3 loop spans 17 amino acids. Germline assignment: CDR1 SGHRS and CDR2 YFSETQ. The CDR3 protein is CASSLRSWTSPTGELFF. The CDR3, as DNA: TGCGCCAGCAGCTTGAGGAGTTGGACTAGCCCTACCGGGGAGCTGTTTTTT.

The sample holds one count of this clone. The chain combines TRBV12-5 with TRBJ2-5; tentative D call: TRBD1 (5 bases). Germline-derived CDR1 and CDR2 are LGHNT and FRNRAP. The CDR3 spans 14 residues. Deletions cut 1 base from V and 1 base from J, with 7 bases between. The CDR3, as DNA: TGTGCTAGTGGTTTGGGACAGACCCAAGAGACCCAGTACTTC. It translates to CASGLGQTQETQYF. The entire variable domain, with the rest obtained from reference TRBV12-5 and TRBJ2-5, is as follows: DARVTQTPRHKVTEMGQEVTMRCQPILGHNTVFWYRQTMMQGLELLAYFRNRAPLDDSGMPKDRFSAEMPDATLATLKIQPSEPRDSAVYFCASGLGQTQETQYFGPGTRLLVL.

The chain uses TRBV11-3 and TRBJ1-4; D is perhaps TRBD1 (5 bases). The germline gives CDR1 SGHNT, CDR2 YENEEA. The CDR3 is 14 residues long. Trimming took off 1 base at V and 8 bases at J, with 11 bases between the two ends. CDR3 sequence (DNA): TGTGCCAGCAGCTTAGTGGCAGGGTCCGAAAAACTGTTTTTT. Translation gives CASSLVAGSEKLFF.

This chain joins TRBV30 and TRBJ2-5; tentatively, D is TRBD1 (6 bases). CDR1 is GTSNPN and CDR2 is SVGIG in the germline V gene (reference sequence). The CDR3 sequence is 14 residues long. Trimming pared 1 base from V and 7 bases from J, leaving 16 bases between. In DNA form, the CDR3 reads TGTGCCTGGAGTGATGGAACAGGGTACGGGACCCAGTACTTC. It translates to CAWSDGTGYGTQYF.

This clone appeared a single time. The chain is built from TRBV9 and TRBJ2-2; D perhaps matches TRBD2 (6 bases). CDR1 is SGDLS, CDR2 YYNGEE, per germline. Trimming took 5 bases from V and 0 from J, leaving 17 bases between them. This CDR3 comprises 17 residues. The CDR3 DNA reads as TGTGCCAGCAGGGCGGGGAATGGGGGACCGAACACCGGGGAGCTGTTTTTT. Protein sequence: CASRAGNGGPNTGELFF.

The chain combines TRBV30 with TRBJ1-6; tentative D call: TRBD1 (6 bases). The V gene lost 2 bases and the J gene lost 5 bases, with 13 bases spanning the gap. The germline V gene has CDR1 GTSNPN and CDR2 SVGIG (reference sequence). The CDR3 sequence is 15 residues long. The CDR3 loop reads CAWSFRRDNNSPLHF. DNA of the CDR3: TGTGCCTGGAGTTTTCGCAGGGACAATAATTCACCCCTCCACTTT. Full variable domain (rest looked up from reference TRBV30 and TRBJ1-6): SQTIHQWPATLVQPVGSPLSLECTVEGTSNPNLYWYRQAAGRGLQLLFYSVGIGQISSEVPQNLSASRPQDRQFILSSKKLLLSDSGFYLCAWSFRRDNNSPLHFGNGTRLTVT.

V is TRBV6-5 and J is TRBJ2-1; TRBD1 agrees at 9 bases. Germline CDR1 is MNHEY and CDR2 is SVGAGI. V dropped 0 bases and J dropped 7; count of bases not matched to a gene: 7. This CDR3 region has 16 residues. CDR3 DNA sequence: TGTGCCAGCAGTTACTCCTGGGGACAGGGTCAAAATGAGCAGTTCTTC. Its translation is CASSYSWGQGQNEQFF.

The chain carries TRBV2 and TRBJ1-5; D unclear. Trimming left V 7 bases short and J 2 bases short, with 15 bases between. Per the germline V gene, CDR1 is SNHLY and CDR2 is FYNNEI. The CDR3 extends over 15 amino acids. Written as DNA, the CDR3 is TGTGCCAGCAATTTCATGGCTCCTGGCAATCAGCCCCAGCATTTT. Translation gives CASNFMAPGNQPQHF.

The V call is TRBV7-3, the J call TRBJ1-2; 7 bases match TRBD1. The length of the CDR3 is 13 residues. Germline V gives CDR1 SGHTA, CDR2 FQGTGA. The junction had 7 bases not matched to a gene; V was cut back by 5 bases and J by 7 bases. DNA of the CDR3: TGTGCCAGCAGCCCCCAGGGGGGCGGTGGCTACACCTTC. It codes for CASSPQGGGGYTF.

The chain is built from TRBV9 and TRBJ2-1, with TRBD1 identical over 7 bases. This CDR3 comprises 15 residues. V lost 0 bases and J lost 4; bases outside the gene matches: 4. Germline V gene data show CDR1 as SGDLS and CDR2 as YYNGEE. The CDR3 nucleotides read TGTGCCAGCAGCGTAGGTGGACAGGCATACAATGAGCAGTTCTTC. Its protein is CASSVGGQAYNEQFF.

The chain carries TRBV5-4 and TRBJ2-5; 9 nucleotides agree with TRBD2. This CDR3 comprises 15 residues. V trimming: 5 bases; J trimming: 2 bases; junction bases outside the gene matches: 7. Germline lookup yields CDR1 SGHNT and CDR2 YYREEE (reference sequence). CDR3 nucleotides: TGTGCCAGCAGGGGGAGCGGGGGGTATCAAGAGACCCAGTACTTC. Its translation: CASRGSGGYQETQYF. Full variable domain (outside the CDR3, taken from reference TRBV5-4 and TRBJ2-5): ETGVTQSPTHLIKTRGQQVTLRCSSQSGHNTVSWYQQALGQGPQFIFQYYREEENGRGNFPPRFSGLQFPNYSSELNVNALELDDSALYLCASRGSGGYQETQYFGPGTRLLVL.

The chain combines TRBV24-1 with TRBJ1-5; 10 nucleotides align to TRBD1. CDR1 and CDR2 from the germline V gene are KGHDR and SFDVKD. This CDR3 spans 16 amino acids. V gave up 4 bases and J gave up 3 bases; unmatched junction bases: 5. The CDR3 nucleotides read TGTGCCACCAGTGAAAGGACAGGGGGACCCAATCAGCCCCAGCATTTT. Residues: CATSERTGGPNQPQHF.

The V gene is TRBV4-3, the J gene TRBJ2-1, with 10 bases identical to TRBD2. Germline V CDR1 and CDR2: LGHNA, YSLEER. This CDR3 region has 15 residues. Trimming removed 3 bases from V and 3 bases from J; junction bases left unmatched: 2. The CDR3 is CASSQGLASYNEQFF. The CDR3 nucleotides read TGCGCCAGCAGCCAGGGACTAGCGAGCTACAATGAGCAGTTCTTC.

V and J are TRBV4-1 and TRBJ2-7; 9 bases line up with TRBD2. There are 17 residues in the CDR3. Looked up from germline, CDR1 is MGHRA and CDR2 is YSYEKL. The V and J ends lost 0 bases and 2 bases, in that order; junction bases with no gene match: 8. CDR3 in DNA: TGCGCCAGCAGCCAAGATCAGGCTAGCGGGACCACCTACGAGCAGTACTTC. Protein: CASSQDQASGTTYEQYF.

The chain uses TRBV30 and TRBJ2-5; 12 bases match TRBD1. Germline trimming cut 3 bases from V and 2 bases from J; bases unmatched to any gene: 19. In germline, CDR1 is GTSNPN, CDR2 SVGIG (reference sequence). The CDR3 loop spans 20 amino acids. CDR3 DNA: TGTGCCTGGAGGGGGCTGGGGACAGGGGGCCAAACTGCACCACAAGAGACCCAGTACTTC. This gives the protein CAWRGLGTGGQTAPQETQYF.

This clone was picked up a small number of times. V usage is TRBV4-3 and J usage is TRBJ1-3; 7 bases align to TRBD1. The J segment lost 0 bases and the V segment lost 0 bases, leaving 14 bases of the junction unmatched. CDR3 length equals 20 residues. Germline V lookup: CDR1 LGHNA, CDR2 YSLEER. The CDR3 coding sequence is TGCGCCAGCAGCCAAGACCCCCCCTACGGGACAGTCTTCTCTGGAAACACCATATATTTT. As protein: CASSQDPPYGTVFSGNTIYF.

V usage is TRBV27 and J usage is TRBJ2-6; D ambiguous. Trimming removed 2 bases from V and 0 bases from J, with 5 bases in between. The CDR3 length is 15 residues. The germline CDR1 and CDR2 sequences are MNHEY and SMNVEV (reference sequence). The CDR3 region has the DNA TGTGCCAGCAGTTTACTCGGCTCTGGGGCCAACGTCCTGACTTTC. It specifies CASSLLGSGANVLTF.

The chain joins TRBV10-2 to TRBJ1-1; the D is unclear. There are 11 residues in the CDR3. Trimming cost V 7 bases and J 6 bases, with 9 bases left between them. Per the germline V gene, CDR1 is WSHSY and CDR2 is SAAADI. Here the CDR3 reads CASTHLAEAFF. The CDR3, as DNA: TGCGCCAGCACCCACCTAGCTGAAGCTTTCTTT.

J is TRBJ2-1 and V is TRBV2; tentative D call: TRBD2 (5 bases). The V end lost 9 bases, the J end lost 2 bases, and 17 bases lay between the germline ends. CDR3 length: 15 amino acids. Germline loops: CDR1 SNHLY, CDR2 FYNNEI. DNA of the CDR3: TGTGCCAGTCTCGACGGGTCCGGGACCTACAATGAGCAGTTCTTC. This encodes CASLDGSGTYNEQFF.

V usage is TRBV7-2 and J usage is TRBJ1-2; possible D gene TRBD1, 6 bases. Germline V gives CDR1 SGHTA, CDR2 FQGNSA. V was shortened by 6 bases and J by 3 bases, with 11 bases between the two germline ends. This CDR3 is built from 13 residues. This CDR3 is CASSRPGDYGYTF. CDR3 bases: TGTGCCAGCAGTCGCCCAGGGGACTATGGCTACACCTTC.

The chain recombines TRBV27 with TRBJ1-2, with D possibly matching TRBD1 (5 bases). The germline CDR1 and CDR2 sequences are MNHEY and SMNVEV (reference sequence). The CDR3 totals 14 residues. Trimming stripped 4 bases from V and 2 bases from J, with 11 bases between. CDR3 in amino acids: CASSSQYRNYGYTF. The CDR3 DNA reads TGTGCCAGCAGTTCCCAGTACAGGAACTATGGCTACACCTTC.

The chain joins TRBV7-9 to TRBJ1-2; 10 bases map to TRBD1. The ends lost 5 bases at V and 7 bases at J; junction bases unmatched: 13. CDR1 is SEHNR and CDR2 is FQNEAQ in the germline V gene (reference sequence). The CDR3 covers 16 residues. The CDR3 protein is CASSPVPGQGLVGYTF. The CDR3 bases are TGTGCCAGCAGCCCAGTACCGGGACAGGGGTTAGTTGGCTACACCTTC.

V is TRBV9 and J is TRBJ1-6; D is perhaps TRBD1 (6 bases). V lost 1 base and J 7 bases, leaving 9 bases between the germline ends. There are 14 residues in the CDR3. Per the germline V gene, CDR1 is SGDLS and CDR2 is YYNGEE. The CDR3 protein is CASSVSQGNSPLHF. As DNA, the CDR3 is TGTGCCAGCAGCGTATCGCAGGGGAATTCACCCCTCCACTTT.

The chain uses TRBV3-1 (or the pseudogene TRBV3-2) and TRBJ1-2; weak D call: TRBD1 (6 bases). The CDR3 has 16 amino acids. The germline CDR1 and CDR2 sequences are LGHDT and YNNKEL (reference sequence). V was clipped by 2 bases and J by 4 bases, with 17 bases between them. The CDR3 sequence is CASSQQNNRALYGYTF. Written as DNA, the CDR3 is TGTGCCAGCAGCCAACAGAACAACAGGGCCCTCTATGGCTACACCTTC.

In its sample, this clone was seen a few times. V is TRBV11-2 and J is TRBJ2-7, with D hard to call. CDR1 and CDR2 from the germline V gene are SGHAT and FQNNGV. The CDR3 spans 14 residues. V lost 5 bases and J lost 3, with 14 bases in between. CDR3 amino acids: CASSDQIRSYEQYF. The CDR3 region has the DNA TGTGCCAGCAGCGACCAGATAAGGAGCTACGAGCAGTACTTC.